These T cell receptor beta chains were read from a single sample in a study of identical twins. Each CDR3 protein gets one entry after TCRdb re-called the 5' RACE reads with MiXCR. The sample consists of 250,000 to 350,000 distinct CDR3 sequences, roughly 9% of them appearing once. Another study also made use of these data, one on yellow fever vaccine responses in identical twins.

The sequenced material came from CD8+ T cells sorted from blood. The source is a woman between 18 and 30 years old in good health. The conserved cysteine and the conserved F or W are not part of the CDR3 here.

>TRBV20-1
SARNPTSGDTDTQY
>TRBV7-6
ASSSNTYEQY
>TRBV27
ASSHGAGKLF
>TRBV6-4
ASSDNGGEDNEQF
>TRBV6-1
ASSDPAGQGSEQY
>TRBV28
ATMADANTGELF
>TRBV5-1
ASSIAAGGYEQY
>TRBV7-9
ASQSGNSYEQY
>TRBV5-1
ASSLEPGLPYEQY
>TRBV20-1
SAREVPQSDEQY
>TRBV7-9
ASSNRLDPANNEQF
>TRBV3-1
ACSQDHRGLVPDEQY
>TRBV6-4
ASSDRDTYNEQF
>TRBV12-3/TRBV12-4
ASSGQPNTGELF
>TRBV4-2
ASSQDRGFGEKLF
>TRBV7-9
ASSRVVGAPDTQY
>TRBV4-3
ASSQDRTGEQF
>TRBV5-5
ASSLVAGAYNEQF
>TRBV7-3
ASSPGSFAYEQY
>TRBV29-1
SVEDQASRDQETQY
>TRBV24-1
ATSDLPPGCGRVNEQY
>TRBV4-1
ASSQISTGVLDEQF
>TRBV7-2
ASSSLGVAF
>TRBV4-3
ASSQEQGSGYEQY
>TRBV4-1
ASSQPAVVAGGLLETQY
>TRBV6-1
ASSPAGVATDGYT
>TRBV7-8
ASSRASGGTYNEQF
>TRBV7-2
ASSDLAGGVYEQF
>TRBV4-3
ASSQNFLVADTQY
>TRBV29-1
SVELEGKAYEQY
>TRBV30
AWSSVTVNTEAF
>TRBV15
ATSRDRITGELF
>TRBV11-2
ASSLARLVSTDTQY
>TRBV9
ASSPNTEESGYT
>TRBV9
ASSGRDRVSTGELF
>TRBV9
ASSVGRAPYEQY
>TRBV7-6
ASSLSRDNEQF
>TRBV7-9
ASSLVSAVPDTQY
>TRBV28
ASKSHRDRGYEQY
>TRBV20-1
SAPRSGGYEQY
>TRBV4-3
ASSQEPSGSYEQY
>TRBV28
ASLHGGYEQF
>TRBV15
ATSTGTGNNEQF
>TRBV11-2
ASSLLSDTQY